This T cell receptor (beta chain) comes out of a study of breast tumors, draining lymph nodes, adjacent tissues. Study-wide findings and caveats: That most tumor T cells come from lymph nodes remained unproven. Luminal-like breast cancer showed significantly higher tumor–nontumor repertoire similarity than basal-like. Tumor repertoires ranked between lymph nodes and nontumor tissue in diversity, with V and J gene preferences. The data were judged consistent with most tumor T cells coming from lymph node and expanding in tumor.

This clonotype came up many times. Its specificity is not known. Axillary draining lymph nodes of breast cancer patients supplied the node samples. The V gene's germline CDR1 is SGDLS and CDR2 YYNGEE. V was clipped by 4 bases and J by 10 bases; unmatched bases: 11. The CDR3 is 13 residues long. TCRdb called the multiplex PCR reads again in MiXCR, with one record for every CDR3 protein. The sample has about 80,000 distinct CDR3 sequences, approximately 19% seen once; the top ten hold 2% to 3%. The TCR originated in a female donor with breast cancer. Some clones in this sample may be carry-over from other donors' samples. The sequenced material came from axillary lymph node tissue. The gene calls are TRBV9 and TRBJ2-7, with 7 positions matching TRBD2. The CDR3 nucleotides read TGTGCCAGCAGCACGAGTAGCGGGCCCCGACAGTACTTC. Protein product: CASSTSSGPRQYF.